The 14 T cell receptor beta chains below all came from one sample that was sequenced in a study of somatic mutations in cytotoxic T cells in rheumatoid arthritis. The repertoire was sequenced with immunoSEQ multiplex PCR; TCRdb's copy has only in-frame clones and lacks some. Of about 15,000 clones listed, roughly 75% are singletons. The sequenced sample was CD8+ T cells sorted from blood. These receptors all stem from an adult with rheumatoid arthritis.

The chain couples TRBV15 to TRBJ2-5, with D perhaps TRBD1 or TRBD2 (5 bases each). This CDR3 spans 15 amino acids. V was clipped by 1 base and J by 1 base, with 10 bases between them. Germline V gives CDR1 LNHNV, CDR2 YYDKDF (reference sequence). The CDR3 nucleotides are TGTGCCACCAGCAGAGCTCGAGGGGTCCAAGAGACCCAGTACTTC. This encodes CATSRARGVQETQYF.

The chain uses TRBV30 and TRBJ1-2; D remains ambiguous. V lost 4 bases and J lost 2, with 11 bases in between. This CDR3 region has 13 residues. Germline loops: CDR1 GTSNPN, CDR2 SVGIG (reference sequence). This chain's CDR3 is CAWKGFLNYGYTF. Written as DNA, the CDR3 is TGTGCCTGGAAGGGATTCCTAAACTATGGCTACACCTTC.

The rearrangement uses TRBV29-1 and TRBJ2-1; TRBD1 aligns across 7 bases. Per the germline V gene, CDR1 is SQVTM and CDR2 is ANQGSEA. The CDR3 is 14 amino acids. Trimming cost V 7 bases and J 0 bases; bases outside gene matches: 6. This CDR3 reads CSAKGQISYNEQFF. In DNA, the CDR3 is TGCAGCGCTAAGGGACAGATCTCCTACAATGAGCAGTTCTTC.

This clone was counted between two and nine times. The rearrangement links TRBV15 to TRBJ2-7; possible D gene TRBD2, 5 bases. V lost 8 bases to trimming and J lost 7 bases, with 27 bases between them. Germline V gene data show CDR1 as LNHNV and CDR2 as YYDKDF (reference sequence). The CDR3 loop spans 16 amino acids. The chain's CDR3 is CATSDPGNSGFREQYF. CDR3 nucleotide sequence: TGTGCCACCTCCGACCCGGGGAATAGTGGATTCCGGGAGCAGTACTTC.

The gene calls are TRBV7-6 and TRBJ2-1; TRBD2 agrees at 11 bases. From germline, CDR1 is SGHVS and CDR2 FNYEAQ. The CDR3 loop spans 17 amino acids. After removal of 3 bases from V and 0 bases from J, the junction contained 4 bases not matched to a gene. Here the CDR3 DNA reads TGTGCCAGCAGCTTGGGTAGCGGGGGGGGCTCCTACAATGAGCAGTTCTTC. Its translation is CASSLGSGGGSYNEQFF. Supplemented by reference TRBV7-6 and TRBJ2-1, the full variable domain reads GAGVSQSPRYKVTKRGQDVALRCDPISGHVSLYWYRQALGQGPEFLTYFNYEAQQDKSGLPNDRFSAERPEGSISTLTIQRTEQRDSAMYRCASSLGSGGGSYNEQFFGPGTRLTVL.

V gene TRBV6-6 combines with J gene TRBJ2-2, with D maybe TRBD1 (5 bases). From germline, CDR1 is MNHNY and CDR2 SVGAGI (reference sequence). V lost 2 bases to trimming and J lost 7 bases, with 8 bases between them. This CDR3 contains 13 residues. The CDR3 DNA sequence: TGTGCCAGCAGTTACATAAGGGGCGGGGAGCTGTTTTTT. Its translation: CASSYIRGGELFF.

Here the CDR3 DNA reads TGTGCCAGTAGTCCAGACAGGGCGAACATTCAGTACTTC. Its translation is CASSPDRANIQYF. The V gene is TRBV19, the J gene TRBJ2-4; 7 bases agree with TRBD1. From germline, CDR1 is LNHDA and CDR2 SQIVND (reference sequence). V was pared by 5 bases and J by 7 bases, with 5 bases of the junction left unmatched. CDR3 length equals 13 residues.

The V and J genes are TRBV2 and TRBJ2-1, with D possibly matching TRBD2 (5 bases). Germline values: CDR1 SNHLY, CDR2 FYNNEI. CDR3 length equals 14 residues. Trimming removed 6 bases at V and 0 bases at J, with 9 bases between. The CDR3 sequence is CASSKEVSYNEQFF. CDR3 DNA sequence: TGTGCCAGCAGCAAGGAGGTCTCCTACAATGAGCAGTTCTTC.

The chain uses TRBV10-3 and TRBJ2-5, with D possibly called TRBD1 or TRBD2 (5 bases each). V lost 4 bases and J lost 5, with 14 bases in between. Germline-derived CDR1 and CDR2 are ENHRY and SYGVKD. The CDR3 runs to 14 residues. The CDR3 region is CAISGDHLGETQYF. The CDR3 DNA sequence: TGTGCCATCAGTGGGGACCACCTGGGGGAGACCCAGTACTTC.

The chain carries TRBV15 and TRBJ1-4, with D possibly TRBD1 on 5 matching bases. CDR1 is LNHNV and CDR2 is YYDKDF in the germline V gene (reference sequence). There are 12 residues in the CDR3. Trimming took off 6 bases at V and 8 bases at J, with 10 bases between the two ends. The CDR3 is CATRDIAEKLFF. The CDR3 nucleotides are TGTGCCACCAGGGACATTGCGGAAAAACTGTTTTTT. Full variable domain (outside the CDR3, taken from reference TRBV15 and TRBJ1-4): DAMVIQNPRYQVTQFGKPVTLSCSQTLNHNVMYWYQQKSSQAPKLLFHYYDKDFNNEADTPDNFQSRRPNTSFCFLDIRSPGLGDTAMYLCATRDIAEKLFFGSGTQLSVL.

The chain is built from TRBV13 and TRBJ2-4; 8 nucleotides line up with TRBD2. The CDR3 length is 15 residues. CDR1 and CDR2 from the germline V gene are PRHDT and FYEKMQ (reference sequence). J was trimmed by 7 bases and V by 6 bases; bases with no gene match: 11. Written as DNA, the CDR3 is TGTGCCAGCAGTCCTAGCGGGCAAGGGCAGAACATTCAGTACTTC. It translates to CASSPSGQGQNIQYF.

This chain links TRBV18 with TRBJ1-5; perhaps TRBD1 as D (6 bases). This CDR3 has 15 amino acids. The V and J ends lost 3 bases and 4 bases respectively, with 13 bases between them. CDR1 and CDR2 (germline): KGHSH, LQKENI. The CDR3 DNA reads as TGTGCCAGCTCACCCCTCGGGACAATTAATCAGCCCCAGCATTTT. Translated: CASSPLGTINQPQHF. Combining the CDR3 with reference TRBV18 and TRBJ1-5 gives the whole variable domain NAGVMQNPRHLVRRRGQEARLRCSPMKGHSHVYWYRQLPEEGLKFMVYLQKENIIDESGMPKERFSAEFPKEGPSILRIQQVVRGDSAAYFCASSPLGTINQPQHFGDGTRLSIL.

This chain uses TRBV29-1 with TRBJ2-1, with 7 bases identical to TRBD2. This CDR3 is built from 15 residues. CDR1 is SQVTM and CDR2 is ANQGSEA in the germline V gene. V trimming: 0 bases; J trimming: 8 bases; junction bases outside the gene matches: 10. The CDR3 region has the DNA TGCAGCGTTGAAGATCTTCATTTGGGAGGGGATGAGCAGTTCTTC. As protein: CSVEDLHLGGDEQFF.

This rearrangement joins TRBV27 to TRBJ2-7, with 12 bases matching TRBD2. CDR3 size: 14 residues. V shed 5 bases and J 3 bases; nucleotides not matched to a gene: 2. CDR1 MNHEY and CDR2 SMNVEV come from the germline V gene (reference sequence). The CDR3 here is CASSPLAGGYEQYF. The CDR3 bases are TGTGCCAGCAGTCCACTAGCGGGAGGCTACGAGCAGTACTTC.